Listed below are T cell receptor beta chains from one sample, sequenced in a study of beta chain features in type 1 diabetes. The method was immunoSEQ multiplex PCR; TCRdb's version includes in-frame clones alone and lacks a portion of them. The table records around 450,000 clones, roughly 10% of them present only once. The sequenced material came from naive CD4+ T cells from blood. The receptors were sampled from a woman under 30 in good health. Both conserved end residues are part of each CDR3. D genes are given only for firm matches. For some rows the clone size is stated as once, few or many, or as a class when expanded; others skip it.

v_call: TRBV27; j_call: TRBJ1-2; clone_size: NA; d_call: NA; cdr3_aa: CASSTRKNNYGYTF; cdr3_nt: TGTGCCAGCAGTACTCGGAAGAACAACTATGGCTACACCTTC
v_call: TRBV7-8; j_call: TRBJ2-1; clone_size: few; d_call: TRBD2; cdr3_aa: CASSATSGVSHNEQFF; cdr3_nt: TGTGCCAGCAGCGCGACTAGCGGGGTATCCCACAATGAGCAGTTCTTC
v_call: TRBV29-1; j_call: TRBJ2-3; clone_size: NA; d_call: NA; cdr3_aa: CSVLSGSDTQYF; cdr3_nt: TGCAGCGTTCTAAGTGGGTCAGATACGCAGTATTTT
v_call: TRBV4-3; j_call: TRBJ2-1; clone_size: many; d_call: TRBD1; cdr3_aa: CASRHRDSNYNEQFF; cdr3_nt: TGCGCCAGCAGGCACCGGGACAGCAACTACAATGAGCAGTTCTTC
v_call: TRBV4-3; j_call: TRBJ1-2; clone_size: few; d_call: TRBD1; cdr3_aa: CASSLGTGVRGYTF; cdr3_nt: TGCGCCAGCAGCCTGGGGACAGGGGTTCGGGGCTACACCTTC
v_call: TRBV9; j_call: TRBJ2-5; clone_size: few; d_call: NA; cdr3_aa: CASSPSRRALGEQYF; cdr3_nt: TGTGCCAGCAGCCCGTCCCGACGGGCGTTGGGGGAGCAGTACTTC
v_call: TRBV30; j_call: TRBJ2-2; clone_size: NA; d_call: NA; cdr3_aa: CARQSRNTGELFF; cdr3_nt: TGTGCCAGACAAAGCCGCAACACCGGGGAGCTGTTTTTT
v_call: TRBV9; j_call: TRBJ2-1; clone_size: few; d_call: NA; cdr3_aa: CASSVALHNEQFF; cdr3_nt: TGTGCCAGCAGCGTAGCTTTACACAATGAGCAGTTCTTC
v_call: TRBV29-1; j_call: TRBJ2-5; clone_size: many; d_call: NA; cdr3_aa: CSVAKGETQYF; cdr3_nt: TGCAGCGTTGCAAAAGGAGAGACCCAGTACTTC
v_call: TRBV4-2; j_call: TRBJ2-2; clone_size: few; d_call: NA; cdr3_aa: CASTWPNTGELFF; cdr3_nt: TGTGCCAGCACCTGGCCGAACACCGGGGAGCTGTTTTTT
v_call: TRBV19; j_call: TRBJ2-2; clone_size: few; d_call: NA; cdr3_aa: CASSIASLNTGELFF; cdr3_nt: TGTGCCAGTAGTATAGCTTCGCTGAACACCGGGGAGCTGTTTTTT
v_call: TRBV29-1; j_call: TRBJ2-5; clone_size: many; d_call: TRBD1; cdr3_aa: CSVDRGRETQYF; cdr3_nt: TGCAGCGTCGACAGGGGGCGGGAGACCCAGTACTTC
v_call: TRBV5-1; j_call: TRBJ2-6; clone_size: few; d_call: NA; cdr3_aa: CASSLRSGANVLTF; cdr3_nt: TGCGCCAGCAGCTTAAGGTCTGGGGCCAACGTCCTGACTTTC
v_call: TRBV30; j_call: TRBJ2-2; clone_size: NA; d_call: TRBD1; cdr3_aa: CAWSPGQGSITGELFF; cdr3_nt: TGTGCCTGGAGCCCGGGACAGGGGAGTATCACCGGGGAGCTGTTTTTT
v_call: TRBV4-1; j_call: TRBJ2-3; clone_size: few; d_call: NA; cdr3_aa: CASSQVQGIRTDTQYF; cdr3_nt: TGCGCCAGCAGCCAAGTCCAGGGGATTCGGACAGATACGCAGTATTTT
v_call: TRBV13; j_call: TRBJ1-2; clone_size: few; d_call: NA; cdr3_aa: CASTIYITGTGLYTF; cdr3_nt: TGTGCCAGCACCATATATATTACGGGGACCGGACTATACACCTTC
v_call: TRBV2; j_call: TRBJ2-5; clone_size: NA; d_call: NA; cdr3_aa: CASSVFQETQYF; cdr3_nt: TGTGCCAGCAGTGTATTTCAAGAGACCCAGTACTTC
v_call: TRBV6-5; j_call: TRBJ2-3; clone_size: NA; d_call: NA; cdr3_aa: CASSSQQEDTQYF; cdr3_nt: TGTGCCAGCAGTTCCCAACAGGAGGATACGCAGTATTTT
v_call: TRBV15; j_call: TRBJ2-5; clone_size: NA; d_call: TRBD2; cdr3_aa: CATSRRGGETQYF; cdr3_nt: TGTGCCACCAGCAGACGCGGGGGTGAGACCCAGTACTTC
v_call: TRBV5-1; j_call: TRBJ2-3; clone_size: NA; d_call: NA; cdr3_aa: CASSLASGASTDTQYF; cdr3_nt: TGCGCCAGCAGCTTGGCCTCGGGGGCGAGCACAGATACGCAGTATTTT
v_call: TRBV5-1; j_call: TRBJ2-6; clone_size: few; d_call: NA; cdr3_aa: CASNPSSGANVLTF; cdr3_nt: TGCGCCAGCAATCCGAGCTCTGGGGCCAACGTCCTGACTTTC
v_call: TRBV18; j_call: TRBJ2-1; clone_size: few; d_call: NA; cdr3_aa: CASSPDVLGASTYNEQFF; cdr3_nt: TGTGCCAGCTCACCCGATGTACTAGGGGCTTCAACCTACAATGAGCAGTTCTTC
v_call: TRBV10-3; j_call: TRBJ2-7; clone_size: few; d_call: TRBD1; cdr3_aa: CATLGQGARNEQYF; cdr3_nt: TGTGCCACCTTGGGACAGGGGGCGCGGAACGAGCAGTACTTC
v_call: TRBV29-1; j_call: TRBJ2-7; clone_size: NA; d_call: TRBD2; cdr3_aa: CSAAGLAGVDEQYF; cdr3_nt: TGCAGCGCGGCGGGACTAGCGGGAGTCGACGAGCAGTACTTC
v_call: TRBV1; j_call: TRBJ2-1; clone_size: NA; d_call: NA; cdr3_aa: CTSTAVPADYNEQFF; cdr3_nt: TGCACCAGCACAGCCGTTCCGGCTGACTACAATGAGCAGTTCTTC
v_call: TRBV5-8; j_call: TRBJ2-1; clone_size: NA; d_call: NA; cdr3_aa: CASRVVTLSGRQFF; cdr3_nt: TGTGCCAGCAGGGTGGTGACCCTTTCCGGGAGGCAGTTCTTC
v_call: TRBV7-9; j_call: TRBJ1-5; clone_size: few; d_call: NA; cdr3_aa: CASSLAGTADQPQHF; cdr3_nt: TGTGCCAGCAGCTTAGCCGGAACGGCAGATCAGCCCCAGCATTTT
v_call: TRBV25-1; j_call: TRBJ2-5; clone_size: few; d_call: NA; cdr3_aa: CASRRETQYF; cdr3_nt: TGTGCCAGCAGGAGGGAGACCCAGTACTTC